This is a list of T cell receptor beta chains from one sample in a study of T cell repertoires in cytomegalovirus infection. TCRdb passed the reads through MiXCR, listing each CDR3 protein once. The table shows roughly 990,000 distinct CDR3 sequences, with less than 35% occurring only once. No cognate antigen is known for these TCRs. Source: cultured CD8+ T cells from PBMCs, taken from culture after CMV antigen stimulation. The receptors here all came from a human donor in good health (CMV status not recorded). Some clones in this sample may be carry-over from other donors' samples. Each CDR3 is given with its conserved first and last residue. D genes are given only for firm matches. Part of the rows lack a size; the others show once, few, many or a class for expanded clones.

TGTGCCAGCAGCCGATCGGGGGATTTCTACAATGAGCAGTTCTTC CASSRSGDFYNEQFF TRBJ2-1 - TRBV6-2/TRBV6-3 -
TGTGCCAGCAGTTTATCTTGGGGGGCGGATACGCAGTATTTT CASSLSWGADTQYF TRBJ2-3 - TRBV12-3/TRBV12-4 few
TGTGCCAGCAGTGGCAGGGGGCGCGGACAGCCCCAGCATTTT CASSGRGRGQPQHF TRBJ1-5 TRBD1 TRBV6-6 -
TGTGCCAGCGACCAAGCCAACACCGGGGAGCTGTTTTTT CASDQANTGELFF TRBJ2-2 - TRBV28 few
TGTGCCAGCAGCTTAGGTTTGAGACAGGGCCTTATTGGTGAGCAGTTCTTC CASSLGLRQGLIGEQFF TRBJ2-1 TRBD1 TRBV11-2 few
TGTGCCAGCAGTGAACATTTCGGGACAGGGGACAATGAGCAGTTCTTC CASSEHFGTGDNEQFF TRBJ2-1 TRBD1 TRBV6-1 few
TGTGCCAGCAGCTTAGCCCCAGCGAACAGGGGGCGTACTGGGGCCAACGTCCTGACTTTC CASSLAPANRGRTGANVLTF TRBJ2-6 TRBD1 TRBV7-6 -
TGTGCCAGCAGTCTGGCTGGCAAGAACACTGAAGCTTTCTTT CASSLAGKNTEAFF TRBJ1-1 - TRBV12-3/TRBV12-4 many
TGTGCCGGCAGCTCCTATAGCAATCAGCCCCAGCATTTT CAGSSYSNQPQHF TRBJ1-5 - TRBV5-8 -
TGTGCCTCCGGTTGGGAGGGACAGAAAACTAACACCGGGGAGCTGTTTTTT CASGWEGQKTNTGELFF TRBJ2-2 - TRBV10-3 few
TGTGCCAGTAGAACGGACCGGAGGGGCTCCTACAATGAGCAGTTCTTC CASRTDRRGSYNEQFF TRBJ2-1 - TRBV19 few
TGTGCCAGCAGTTTATCGACAGGCAGGTCTCTGGCTATCACCTTC CASSLSTGRSLAITF TRBJ1-2 - TRBV27 -
TGTGCCATCAAGAACAGGGTGAGGGACACTGAAGCTTTCTTT CAIKNRVRDTEAFF TRBJ1-1 - TRBV10-3 -
TGTGCCAGCAGTGGTAGGACAGGGGGCAGCGAGCAGTACTTC CASSGRTGGSEQYF TRBJ2-7 TRBD1 TRBV7-6 many
TGTGCCATCAAGGGGACCCAAGCTAACTATGGCTACACCTTC CAIKGTQANYGYTF TRBJ1-2 - TRBV28 -
TGTGCCAGCAGCCAGACCCTAGCGGGGATTTTCAATGAGCAGTTCTTC CASSQTLAGIFNEQFF TRBJ2-1 TRBD2 TRBV4-1 -
TGTGCCAGCAGTTCGGGACAGGTCCTCCGCGAAGGCAATCAGCCCCAGCATTTT CASSSGQVLREGNQPQHF TRBJ1-5 TRBD1 TRBV27 -
TGTGCCAGCAGCTTAAACTCGGGGGGAGGGGAGACCCAGTACTTC CASSLNSGGGETQYF TRBJ2-5 TRBD2 TRBV7-3 -
TGTGCCAGCAGCTTAAGGGGACCGGGGGTGAACACTGAAGCTTTCTTT CASSLRGPGVNTEAFF TRBJ1-1 - TRBV7-3 -
TGTGCCAGCAGCATCCGGGACACTAGCACAGATACGCAGTATTTT CASSIRDTSTDTQYF TRBJ2-3 - TRBV7-6 few
TGCGCCAGCAGCCAGTCCAGGGGGGACATTCAGTACTTC CASSQSRGDIQYF TRBJ2-4 - TRBV4-3 -
TGTGCCAGCAGCCCTGGAACAGGGGGTATCTACAATCAGCCCCAGCATTTT CASSPGTGGIYNQPQHF TRBJ1-5 TRBD1 TRBV7-9 few
TGTGCCAGCAGTTTGTTTAGCGGGGCGGGCAATGAGCAGTTCTTC CASSLFSGAGNEQFF TRBJ2-1 TRBD2 TRBV28 few
TGTGCCATCAGTGAGTCTTCTAGCTTTACAGATACGCAGTATTTT CAISESSSFTDTQYF TRBJ2-3 - TRBV10-3 -
TGTGCCAGCAGTTACTCGAGAATTAGCCCACCTTGGGAGACCCAGTACTTC CASSYSRISPPWETQYF TRBJ2-5 - TRBV6-2/TRBV6-3 few
TGTGCCAGCAGCTTAGCTAGAGGGGATTGGGACAGGGGTAATGGCTACACCTTC CASSLARGDWDRGNGYTF TRBJ1-2 TRBD1 TRBV7-8 -
TGCGCCAGCGGCCTTCAAAGACAGGGCTATAATTCACCCCTCCACTTT CASGLQRQGYNSPLHF TRBJ1-6 TRBD1 TRBV4-3 -
TGTGCCAGCAGCCCAGGGGACAGCCCCCTGGGCTACACCTTC CASSPGDSPLGYTF TRBJ1-2 TRBD1 TRBV9 -
TGTGCCAGCAGCCTCAGGGGTTTAAGCCTTAATTCACCCCTCCACTTT CASSLRGLSLNSPLHF TRBJ1-6 - TRBV7-6 many
TGTGCCAGCAGCAAAAGGACAGGGGTCAATCAGCCCCAGCATTTT CASSKRTGVNQPQHF TRBJ1-5 TRBD1 TRBV7-6 many
TGTGCCAGCAGCCCTAGGGGGGGTCAGAATCAGCCCCAGCATTTT CASSPRGGQNQPQHF TRBJ1-5 - TRBV6-2/TRBV6-3 few
TGCAGTGCTAGAGACTTCACGACCGGGGAGCTGTTTTTT CSARDFTTGELFF TRBJ2-2 - TRBV20-1 -
TGTGCCAGCAGGCCCTCGGGGGGGGATGACACCGGGGAGCTGTTTTTT CASRPSGGDDTGELFF TRBJ2-2 TRBD2 TRBV28 -
TGTGCCAGCAGCCTCGGGACAGCGTCCCACTATGGCTACACCTTC CASSLGTASHYGYTF TRBJ1-2 TRBD1 TRBV7-3 -
TGCGCCAGCAGCTTGGCCCCCGGAGACGCGCACCAAGAGACCCAGTACTTC CASSLAPGDAHQETQYF TRBJ2-5 - TRBV5-1 few
TGTGCCAGCAGTTCTTCCTGGGGGGGGGCAAGCCATGGCTACACCTTC CASSSSWGGASHGYTF TRBJ1-2 - TRBV12-3/TRBV12-4 many
TGTGCCAGCAGTTTACCCCAGGGGCGGGGAAACACCATATATTTT CASSLPQGRGNTIYF TRBJ1-3 - TRBV28 few
TGTGCCAGCAGCACCTCCGGAGGAAAAAACATTCAGTACTTC CASSTSGGKNIQYF TRBJ2-4 - TRBV7-9 few
TGTGCCACCCGGGAAGATGAGCAGTTCTTC CATREDEQFF TRBJ2-1 - TRBV10-3 few
TGTGCCATCAGTGAGTCGAGGGGGGGCACAGATACGCAGTATTTT CAISESRGGTDTQYF TRBJ2-3 - TRBV10-3 -
TGTGCCAGCAGCTTAACCCCCACGGCCGCTTTCTTT CASSLTPTAAFF TRBJ1-1 - TRBV7-9 many
TGTGCCAGCAGTGACAGTTACTATAATTCACCCCTCCACTTT CASSDSYYNSPLHF TRBJ1-6 - TRBV6-1 many
TGTGCCAGCAGCTTAGAAGCGGGGGGTCTACAAGAGACCCAGTACTTC CASSLEAGGLQETQYF TRBJ2-5 TRBD2 TRBV7-2 many
TGTGCCAGTAGTATTTCGTCGATGAATCTGCCGGGAGAAGCTTTCTTT CASSISSMNLPGEAFF TRBJ1-1 - TRBV19 -
TGTGCCAGCAGTTTCCCGACCCGGATCGGGGGGATCACTGGAAACACCATATATTTT CASSFPTRIGGITGNTIYF TRBJ1-3 - TRBV28 -
TGTGCCAGCAGCTTAGTCGAGGTGAACACTGAAGCTTTCTTT CASSLVEVNTEAFF TRBJ1-1 - TRBV7-2 many
TGTGCCACCAGCGGGCTTACCACAGATACGCAGTATTTT CATSGLTTDTQYF TRBJ2-3 - TRBV24-1 few
TGTGCCAGCAGCTTAGGGGCAGGCAACTACAATGAGCAGTTCTTC CASSLGAGNYNEQFF TRBJ2-1 - TRBV5-4 -
TGTGCCAGCAGACTCGGGACAGGGGAGGAAAAACTGTTTTTT CASRLGTGEEKLFF TRBJ1-4 TRBD1 TRBV7-9 few
TGTGCCAGCTACCGGGACAGGGGCACCGGGGAGCTGTTTTTT CASYRDRGTGELFF TRBJ2-2 TRBD1 TRBV6-6 -
TGTGCCAGCAGACTTAAGACTCCATTGACCCCGAACACTGAAGCTTTCTTT CASRLKTPLTPNTEAFF TRBJ1-1 - TRBV7-8 few
TGTGCCAACACCATTTGGGGAGGAAGCACAGATACGCAGTATTTT CANTIWGGSTDTQYF TRBJ2-3 - TRBV27 -
TGTGCCAGCAGTTTAGGAACGATTCCAGATACGCAGTATTTT CASSLGTIPDTQYF TRBJ2-3 - TRBV27 -
TGTGCCAGCAGCTTCGGGACAGTTGATAGCAATCAGCCCCAGCATTTT CASSFGTVDSNQPQHF TRBJ1-5 TRBD1 TRBV7-8 -
TGTGCCAGCCGAGCTAGGGATAGCAATCAGCCCCAGCATTTT CASRARDSNQPQHF TRBJ1-5 - TRBV27 -
TGTGCCAGCAGCTCAAGGACAGACTCGAATGAAAAACTGTTTTTT CASSSRTDSNEKLFF TRBJ1-4 - TRBV6-5 -